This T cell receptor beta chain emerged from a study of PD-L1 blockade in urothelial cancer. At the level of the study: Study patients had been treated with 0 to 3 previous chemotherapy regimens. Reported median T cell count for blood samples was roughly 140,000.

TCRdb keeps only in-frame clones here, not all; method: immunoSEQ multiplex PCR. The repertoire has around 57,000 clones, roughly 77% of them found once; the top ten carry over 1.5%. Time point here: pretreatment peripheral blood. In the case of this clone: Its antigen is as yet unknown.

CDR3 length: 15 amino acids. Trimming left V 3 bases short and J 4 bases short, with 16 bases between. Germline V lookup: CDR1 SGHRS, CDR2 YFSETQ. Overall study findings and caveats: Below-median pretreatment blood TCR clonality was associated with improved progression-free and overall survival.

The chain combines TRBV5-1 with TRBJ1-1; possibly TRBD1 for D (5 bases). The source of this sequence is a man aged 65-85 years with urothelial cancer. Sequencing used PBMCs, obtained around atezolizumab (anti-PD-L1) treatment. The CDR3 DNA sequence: TGCGCCAGCAGCTCGAGTGGGGGGGGGAGCACTGAAGCTTTCTTT. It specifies CASSSSGGGSTEAFF.